This section outlines one T cell receptor beta chain sequence together with its context. Study members were between 18 and 89 years old and lived in some 22 US regions. The CDR3 runs 15 residues. The junction had 8 bases not matched to a gene; V was cut back by 3 bases and J by 5 bases. Germline loops: CDR1 MGHDK, CDR2 SYGVNS. The record originates from a study of blood T cell repertoires in COVID-19. Whole-study context: Sources were T cells, B-cell-depleted T cells, or PBMCs; the material itself was cDNA or gDNA.

This table comes from immunoSEQ multiplex PCR, and its TCRdb copy is limited to in-frame clones, with some not included. The sample records fewer than 500,000 clones, approximately 86% being singletons. The sequencing input was PBMCs or T cells enriched from blood (not recorded which). This sequence originates from a woman between 18 and 29 years old who had recovered from COVID-19. This chain connects TRBV25-1 to TRBJ1-1; 8 nucleotides agree with TRBD1. Here the CDR3 reads CASSDPRGLGTEAFF. CDR3 nucleotides: TGTGCCAGCAGTGACCCCAGGGGGCTAGGGACTGAAGCTTTCTTT.